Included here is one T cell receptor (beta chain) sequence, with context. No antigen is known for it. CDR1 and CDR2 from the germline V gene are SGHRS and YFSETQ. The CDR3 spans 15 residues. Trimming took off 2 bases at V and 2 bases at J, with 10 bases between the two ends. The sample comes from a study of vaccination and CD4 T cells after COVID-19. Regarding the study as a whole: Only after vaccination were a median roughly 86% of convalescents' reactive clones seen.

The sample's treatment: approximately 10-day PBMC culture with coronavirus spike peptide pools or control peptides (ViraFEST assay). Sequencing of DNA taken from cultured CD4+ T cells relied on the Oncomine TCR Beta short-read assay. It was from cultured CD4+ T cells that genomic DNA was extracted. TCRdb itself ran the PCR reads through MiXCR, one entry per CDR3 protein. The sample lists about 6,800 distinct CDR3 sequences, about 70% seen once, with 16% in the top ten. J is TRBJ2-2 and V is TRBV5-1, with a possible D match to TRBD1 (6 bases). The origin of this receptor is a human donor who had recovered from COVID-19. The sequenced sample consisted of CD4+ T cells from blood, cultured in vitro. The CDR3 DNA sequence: TGCGCCAGCAGCTTTGGGACATCCAACACCGGGGAGCTGTTTTTT. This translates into CASSFGTSNTGELFF.